Listed below are T cell receptor beta chains from one sample, sequenced in a study of T cell repertoires in cytomegalovirus infection. TCRdb re-called the reads through MiXCR, storing one row per CDR3 protein. The sample lists fewer than 950,000 distinct CDR3 sequences; approximately 30% were seen once. These receptors' targets are unknown. The source was cultured CD8+ T cells from PBMCs, collected from culture after CMV antigen stimulation. These TCRs come from a human donor in good health (CMV status not recorded). Some clones in this sample may be carry-over from other donors' samples. CDR3s include the opening cysteine and the closing phenylalanine or tryptophan. The D gene is left open where the match is weak. Clone size, where shown, is once, few, many, or a class for clones that have expanded.

TRBJ1-5,TRBV6-2/TRBV6-3,.,few,TGTGCCAGCAGCTACAGCCATCAGCCCCAGCATTTT,CASSYSHQPQHF
TRBJ2-1,TRBV4-1,.,few,TGCGCCAGCACAGGGGCGCCCGATGAGCAGTTCTTC,CASTGAPDEQFF
TRBJ2-2,TRBV10-1,.,.,TGCGCCAGCAGTGAGAAGGGGTACACCGGGGAGCTGTTTTTT,CASSEKGYTGELFF
TRBJ2-2,TRBV6-6,.,.,TGTGCCAGCAGTTACTCATGGGGCCCCAGGGAGCTGTTTTTT,CASSYSWGPRELFF
TRBJ1-2,TRBV6-6,TRBD1,few,TGTGCCAGCAGTAGGGACCAGGGGACAGATGGCTACACCTTC,CASSRDQGTDGYTF
TRBJ1-1,TRBV19,.,.,TGTGCCAGTAATCCTCACCGGGGGAGGACAATGAACACTGAAGCTTTCTTT,CASNPHRGRTMNTEAFF
TRBJ2-1,TRBV7-9,TRBD2,many,TGTGCCAGCAGTACAAGTGGACTAGCGGGGGGCCTAAGCTCCTACAATGAGCAGTTCTTC,CASSTSGLAGGLSSYNEQFF
TRBJ2-6,TRBV13,.,.,TGTGCCAGCAGCTCATCCTGGACTGTCTCTGGGGCCAACGTCCTGACTTTC,CASSSSWTVSGANVLTF
TRBJ2-1,TRBV4-1,.,.,TGCGCCAGCAGCCAAGATCGTAGGGGGTTGAGCTCCTACAATGAGCAGTTCTTC,CASSQDRRGLSSYNEQFF
TRBJ2-4,TRBV7-6,.,many,TGTGCCAGCAGTAGGCCGAGGGGGGAGGAAGAAAAAAACATTCAGTACTTC,CASSRPRGEEEKNIQYF
TRBJ2-1,TRBV10-3,.,.,TGTGCCATCAGTGCGAAGGACAGTAGCTCCTACAATGAGCAGTTCTTC,CAISAKDSSSYNEQFF
TRBJ2-4,TRBV14,.,.,TGTGCCAGCAGCCAAGCACTAGCCAAAAACATTCAGTACTTC,CASSQALAKNIQYF
TRBJ2-1,TRBV6-1,TRBD1,.,TGTGCCAGCAGTACGATACGGACAGGGTCCCTTAACAATGAGCAGTTCTTC,CASSTIRTGSLNNEQFF
TRBJ1-2,TRBV6-5,.,.,TGTGCCGGCAGTTACCAGGGCAGGGATAACTATGGCTACACCTTC,CAGSYQGRDNYGYTF
TRBJ2-1,TRBV9,.,.,TGTGCCAGCAGCCTGGGGGGGAGGGACACCTACAATGAGCAGTTCTTC,CASSLGGRDTYNEQFF
TRBJ2-3,TRBV29-1,TRBD1,.,TGCAGCGTGCTAGGGGGCGAGGTGACACATACGCAGTATTTT,CSVLGGEVTHTQYF
TRBJ1-4,TRBV27,.,few,TGTGCCAGCCGGACCGGGCAGGGCAGGAGGGAAAAACTGTTTTTT,CASRTGQGRREKLFF
TRBJ2-5,TRBV6-1,.,many,TGTGCCAGCAGTACTCTGCGGGGTAGGGATTCAGAGACCCAGTACTTC,CASSTLRGRDSETQYF
TRBJ1-2,TRBV2,.,.,TGTGCCAGCAGTGGTGGGAGCAGGAGAAACTATGGCTACACCTTC,CASSGGSRRNYGYTF
TRBJ2-5,TRBV6-5,.,.,TGTGCCAGCACACACCTGGGAGGGGGGCGAGAGACCCAGTACTTC,CASTHLGGGRETQYF
TRBJ2-1,TRBV9,TRBD1,.,TGTGCCAGCAGCGTAGGGGACAGGGCTCACCTGGAGCAGTTCTTC,CASSVGDRAHLEQFF
TRBJ2-3,TRBV15,.,.,TGTGCCACCAGCAGAGATAAGATAGGCACAGATACGCAGTATTTT,CATSRDKIGTDTQYF
TRBJ1-1,TRBV4-2,.,.,TGTGCCAGCAGCCACGGGCCCCAGAGCACTGAAGCTTTCTTT,CASSHGPQSTEAFF